This TCR beta chain was documented in a study of blood T cell repertoires in COVID-19. Study overall: Sites across the United States, Italy and Spain contributed samples from acute and convalescent COVID-19. The cDNA or gDNA used as material had been derived from T cells, B-cell-depleted T cells, or PBMCs.

This clone showed up just a few times. V was cut by 4 bases and J by 11 bases, with 14 bases left in between. The germline gives CDR1 GTSNPN, CDR2 SVGIG (reference sequence). CDR3 length: 11 residues. Original analysis: The assay estimated nucleated cells by amplifying reference gene primers. Profiled with immunoSEQ multiplex PCR; TCRdb holds only in-frame clones, not every one. V, J and clone size derive from that table, while D and trimming were established from the DNA sequence. The sample lists roughly 250,000 clones; approximately 90% were seen once. The chain links TRBV30 to TRBJ1-1, with unresolved D. This TCR came from a man in his thirties or forties with acute or convalescent COVID-19. The sample consisted of peripheral blood. The CDR3 spells CAWIREVGAFF. Here the CDR3 DNA reads TGTGCCTGGATAAGGGAGGTTGGGGCTTTCTTT.